A single sample gave rise to the 30 T cell receptor beta chains below, sequenced in a study of blood T cell repertoires in COVID-19. Generated by immunoSEQ multiplex PCR, the TCRdb table keeps only in-frame clones and is missing some. The sample shows 390,000 or so clones, around 89% of them seen only once. Specimen: peripheral blood. These TCRs come from a woman aged 30 to 39 with COVID-19, enrolled during active disease.

V and J are TRBV28 and TRBJ2-2; perhaps TRBD2 as D (7 bases). From germline, CDR1 is MDHEN and CDR2 SYDVKM. V was cut by 4 bases and J by 3 bases, with 18 bases left in between. The CDR3 loop spans 17 amino acids. The CDR3 nucleotides are TGTGCCAGCAGTTCGGGGGGTCAGGGGAGTCACACCGGGGAGCTGTTTTTT. This sequence encodes CASSSGGQGSHTGELFF.

This chain joins TRBV9 and TRBJ1-3; possible D gene TRBD1, 5 bases. Germline loops: CDR1 SGDLS, CDR2 YYNGEE. CDR3 size: 15 residues. Trimming took 4 bases from V and 4 from J, leaving 15 bases between them. The DNA of the CDR3 is TGTGCCAGCAGCCAGGGAGGGACGCGAGGAAACACCATATATTTT. Protein product: CASSQGGTRGNTIYF.

This sequence joins TRBV14 and TRBJ2-7, with TRBD2 matching 12 bases. CDR3 size: 18 residues. The V gene's germline CDR1 is SGHDN and CDR2 FVKESK. The V and J ends lost 3 bases and 4 bases, in that order; junction bases with no gene match: 13. As DNA, the CDR3 is TGTGCCAGCAGCCATCACCGGGGGGCTAGCGGGAGGGTATACGAGCAGTACGTC. It specifies CASSHHRGASGRVYEQYV.

The rearrangement uses TRBV5-1 and TRBJ2-3; unclear D gene. There are 15 residues in the CDR3. Trimming took off 1 base at V and 0 bases at J, with 9 bases between the two ends. Per germline, CDR1 SGHRS and CDR2 YFSETQ. The CDR3 region has the DNA TGCGCCAGCAGCTTGTGGCAAATTAGCACAGATACGCAGTATTTT. This encodes CASSLWQISTDTQYF.

The chain carries TRBV7-9 and TRBJ1-1; D gene ambiguous. The CDR3 sequence is 14 residues long. Germline V gives CDR1 SEHNR, CDR2 FQNEAQ (reference sequence). The V end lost 2 bases, the J end lost 1 base, and 8 bases lay between the germline ends. CDR3 protein: CASSLFGENTEAFF. Written as DNA, the CDR3 is TGTGCCAGCAGCTTATTCGGAGAGAACACTGAAGCTTTCTTT. Full variable domain (outside the CDR3, taken from reference TRBV7-9 and TRBJ1-1): DTGVSQNPRHKITKRGQNVTFRCDPISEHNRLYWYRQTLGQGPEFLTYFQNEAQLEKSRLLSDRFSAERPKGSFSTLEIQRTEQGDSAMYLCASSLFGENTEAFFGQGTRLTVV.

V and J are TRBV3-1 (or the pseudogene TRBV3-2) and TRBJ2-5; TRBD2 matches at 9 bases. CDR1 is LGHDT, CDR2 YNNKEL, per germline (reference sequence). Germline trimming cut 0 bases from V and 2 bases from J; bases unmatched to any gene: 7. This CDR3 contains 17 residues. DNA of the CDR3: TGTGCCAGCAGCCAAGATCCCGTAGCGGGGGTACAAGAGACCCAGTACTTC. Its translation: CASSQDPVAGVQETQYF.

The sample holds one count of this clone. V is TRBV27 and J is TRBJ2-3; TRBD2 agrees at 15 bases. This CDR3 spans 16 amino acids. Germline values: CDR1 MNHEY, CDR2 SMNVEV (reference sequence). After removal of 4 bases from V and 5 bases from J, the junction contained 4 bases not matched to a gene. This CDR3 reads CASSSGLAGGKDTQYF. Written as DNA, the CDR3 is TGTGCCAGCAGTTCCGGACTAGCGGGGGGGAAAGATACGCAGTATTTT.

This clone was recorded once. The V and J genes are TRBV5-1 and TRBJ1-2; D gene uncertain. The V and J ends lost 0 bases and 8 bases respectively, with 20 bases between them. There are 16 residues in the CDR3. Germline V gene data show CDR1 as SGHRS and CDR2 as YFSETQ. Written as DNA, the CDR3 is TGCGCCAGCAGCTTGGGGTCGCTGCGATTCCGGGAGGGCTACACCTTC. It is translated as CASSLGSLRFREGYTF.

The V call is TRBV5-4, the J call TRBJ1-3; 10 bases are shared with TRBD1. The junction had 4 bases not matched to a gene; V was cut back by 4 bases and J by 3 bases. This CDR3 comprises 15 residues. CDR1 and CDR2 from the germline V gene are SGHNT and YYREEE (reference sequence). The CDR3 spells CASSLGTGDGNTIYF. CDR3 coding DNA: TGTGCCAGCAGCCTTGGGACAGGGGATGGAAACACCATATATTTT.

The chain uses TRBV5-1 and TRBJ1-2, with TRBD1 matching over 7 bases. There are 12 residues in the CDR3. J lost 8 bases, V lost 0 bases, and 1 base had no gene match. Germline loops: CDR1 SGHRS, CDR2 YFSETQ. CDR3 in DNA: TGCGCCAGCAGCTTGGAGGGGGCGGGCTACACCTTC. Translated, it gives CASSLEGAGYTF.

The V call is TRBV10-1, the J call TRBJ2-7; 7 bases are a match to TRBD1. This CDR3 is built from 15 residues. V dropped 4 bases and J dropped 0; count of bases not matched to a gene: 6. Germline CDR1 reads WNHNN; CDR2 reads SYGVQD (reference sequence). The CDR3 DNA reads as TGCGCCAGCAGTGCCGACAGGGACCCCTCCTACGAGCAGTACTTC. Its translation is CASSADRDPSYEQYF.

The rearrangement uses TRBV21-1 and TRBJ2-1; the D segment call TRBD1 is taken from the table without a DNA check. TRBV21-1 is assigned pseudogene status. This CDR3 is built from 15 residues. CDR3 sequence reads: CASSRIRAAYNEQFF. CDR3 bases: TGTGCCAGCAGCCGAATCAGGGCCGCCTACAATGAGCAGTTCTTC.

V and J are TRBV11-3 and TRBJ2-1; D unresolved. Germline lookup yields CDR1 SGHNT and CDR2 YENEEA. The CDR3 extends over 15 amino acids. V was pared by 3 bases and J by 4 bases, with 13 bases between. The chain's CDR3 is CASSLGSYPYNEQFF. In DNA form, the CDR3 reads TGTGCCAGCAGCTTGGGTAGCTACCCTTACAATGAGCAGTTCTTC.

This clone was recorded only once. This chain joins TRBV5-1 and TRBJ1-6; 8 nucleotides match TRBD1. There are 17 residues in the CDR3. V lost 0 bases, J lost 4 bases, and 6 bases stayed unmatched. Germline CDR1 reads SGHRS; CDR2 reads YFSETQ. This CDR3 is CASSLETGGSYNSPLHF. The CDR3 nucleotides are TGCGCCAGCAGCTTGGAAACAGGGGGATCTTATAATTCACCCCTCCACTTT.

CDR3 nucleotides: TGCGCCAGCACCAATACCTCAGGGGGCGTTGGGTATGGCTACACCTTC. Translation gives CASTNTSGGVGYGYTF. The gene calls are TRBV4-3 and TRBJ1-2; 8 bases are a match to TRBD1. J was trimmed by 5 bases and V by 7 bases; bases with no gene match: 15. CDR1 is LGHNA, CDR2 YSLEER, per germline. This CDR3 comprises 16 residues.

The chain joins TRBV27 to TRBJ1-2; 8 bases line up with TRBD1. With 2 bases clipped from V and 2 bases from J, the junction kept 4 bases outside the gene matches. Germline CDR1 MNHEY, CDR2 SMNVEV (reference sequence). This CDR3 comprises 15 residues. The DNA of the CDR3 is TGTGCCAGCAGTTTAAGGTCAGGGGGCAACTATGGCTACACCTTC. It codes for CASSLRSGGNYGYTF.

The J gene is TRBJ1-6, the V gene TRBV5-6, with 7 positions matching TRBD1. The germline CDR1 and CDR2 sequences are SGHDT and YYEEEE. The CDR3 loop spans 13 amino acids. J was trimmed by 14 bases and V by 2 bases; bases with no gene match: 7. The CDR3, as DNA: TGTGCCAGCAGCTTAGGAACAGGGGAGTCCCTCCACTTT. This encodes CASSLGTGESLHF.

The gene calls are TRBV7-6 and TRBJ2-1, with 13 bases that match TRBD2. This CDR3 spans 15 amino acids. Per germline, CDR1 SGHVS and CDR2 FNYEAQ. Losses at the gene ends were 1 base for V and 8 bases for J; bases not matched to a gene: 2. CDR3 loop: CASSLGTSGGHEQFF. Here the CDR3 DNA reads TGTGCCAGCAGCTTAGGGACTAGCGGGGGTCATGAGCAGTTCTTC.

Only one count was recorded for this clone. J is TRBJ1-2 and V is TRBV3-1 (or the pseudogene TRBV3-2); TRBD1 agrees at 7 bases. CDR1 is LGHDT, CDR2 YNNKEL, per germline (reference sequence). The CDR3 has 15 amino acids. V was clipped by 2 bases and J by 2 bases; unmatched bases: 5. CDR3 amino acids: CASSQRLQGNYGYTF. CDR3 bases: TGTGCCAGCAGCCAAAGGTTACAGGGGAACTATGGCTACACCTTC.

This clone occurred once. J is TRBJ1-2 and V is TRBV14, with D uncertain. Trimming removed 4 bases at V and 8 bases at J, with 17 bases between. Germline CDR1 is SGHDN and CDR2 is FVKESK. The CDR3 contains 14 residues. The CDR3 nucleotides are TGTGCCAGCAGCCCCGGGCCTTCCCCGGGAGGCTACACCTTC. Its protein product is CASSPGPSPGGYTF.

This clone is a singleton in its sample. The rearrangement joins TRBV2 to TRBJ1-1, with a weak D call TRBD1 (5 bases). Germline values: CDR1 SNHLY, CDR2 FYNNEI. The V end was cut by 2 bases, the J end by 4 bases, with 14 bases between. There are 15 residues in the CDR3. The CDR3, as DNA: TGTGCCAGCAGTGAAACGGGGGAGGTATTCACTGAAGCTTTCTTT. Protein product: CASSETGEVFTEAFF.

The V and J genes are TRBV5-1 and TRBJ2-7; 9 bases are shared with TRBD1. The CDR3 loop spans 18 amino acids. Germline V gene lookup returns CDR1 SGHRS and CDR2 YFSETQ. The ends lost 2 bases at V and 3 bases at J; junction bases unmatched: 15. In DNA, the CDR3 is TGCGCCAGCAGCTTTTACTCAATAGGACAGGGGAGGCTCTACGAGCAGTACTTC. Its protein is CASSFYSIGQGRLYEQYF.

This sequence joins TRBV11-3 and TRBJ2-7; a possible D gene is TRBD1 (6 bases). Trimming left V 5 bases short and J 3 bases short, with 11 bases between. The germline CDR1 and CDR2 sequences are SGHNT and YENEEA. CDR3 length: 13 residues. The CDR3 DNA sequence: TGTGCCAGCAGCGAACAGGGCCACTACGAGCAGTACTTC. It is translated as CASSEQGHYEQYF.

The chain joins TRBV15 to TRBJ2-1, with TRBD1 matching over 7 bases. From germline, CDR1 is LNHNV and CDR2 YYDKDF (reference sequence). The junction had 13 bases not matched to a gene; V was cut back by 9 bases and J by 5 bases. This CDR3 is built from 15 residues. CDR3 region: CATKRQGWVDNEQFF. As DNA, the CDR3 is TGTGCCACTAAACGACAGGGTTGGGTGGACAATGAGCAGTTCTTC.

The genes are TRBV6-6 and TRBJ2-4; D perhaps matches TRBD2 (6 bases). This CDR3 spans 13 amino acids. The V end lost 0 bases, the J end lost 11 bases, and 11 bases lay between the germline ends. Germline-derived CDR1 and CDR2 are MNHNY and SVGAGI (reference sequence). CDR3 protein: CASSYSTGEVQYF. For the CDR3, the DNA is TGTGCCAGCAGTTACTCGACTGGGGAGGTTCAGTACTTC.

This sequence joins TRBV19 and TRBJ1-5, with D hard to call. The CDR3 contains 14 residues. CDR1 is LNHDA, CDR2 SQIVND, per germline (reference sequence). V was pared by 3 bases and J by 3 bases, with 9 bases between. This chain's CDR3 is CASSMRGNNQPQHF. CDR3 DNA sequence: TGTGCCAGTAGTATGAGAGGGAACAATCAGCCCCAGCATTTT.

The rearrangement uses TRBV9 and TRBJ1-6, with D possibly being TRBD1 (6 bases). The germline gives CDR1 SGDLS, CDR2 YYNGEE. Between the trimmed V and J ends, which lost 3 bases and 7 bases, there was a span of 8 bases. The CDR3 is made up of 13 amino acids. The CDR3 DNA reads as TGTGCCAGCAGCGACAGGGACAATTCACCCCTCCACTTT. Residues: CASSDRDNSPLHF.

V gene TRBV6-5 combines with J gene TRBJ2-1; no firm D call. Per germline, CDR1 MNHEY and CDR2 SVGAGI. The CDR3 contains 11 residues. The V end lost 7 bases, the J end lost 7 bases, and 8 bases lay between the germline ends. CDR3 region: CASMFRNEQFF. DNA for the CDR3: TGTGCCAGCATGTTTAGAAATGAGCAGTTCTTC.

This clone was counted once. The chain combines TRBV11-3 with TRBJ2-2; D is perhaps TRBD1 (5 bases). The germline V gene encodes CDR1 SGHNT and CDR2 YENEEA. V dropped 2 bases and J dropped 0 bases, with 19 bases sitting between them. The CDR3 loop spans 19 amino acids. The CDR3 region has the DNA TGTGCCAGCAGCTTACTTGGGGTCCAGGGCCTCACGAACACCGGGGAGCTGTTTTTT. Residues: CASSLLGVQGLTNTGELFF.

The gene calls are TRBV15 and TRBJ1-1; unclear D gene. Germline-derived CDR1 and CDR2 are LNHNV and YYDKDF (reference sequence). The CDR3 is 15 residues long. V lost 3 bases, J lost 7 bases, and 18 bases lay in between. Here the CDR3 reads CATSSPREAPSEAFF. CDR3 in DNA: TGTGCCACCAGCAGTCCTCGGGAGGCCCCTAGTGAAGCTTTCTTT.